The entry below gives a single T cell receptor (beta chain) sequence along with its context. This sample stems from a study of Graves' ophthalmopathy and Graves' hyperthyroidism. The authors amplified TCR beta CDR3 regions, and they did so from RNA transcripts for repertoire sequencing. The library came from an HTBI-primed first-round RT-PCR and a second-round multiplex PCR. TCRdb reprocessed the multiplex PCR reads with MiXCR, giving one entry per CDR3 protein. Among 600,000 to 700,000 distinct CDR3 sequences, over 40% were seen once, and the ten largest hold roughly 3%. Pregnancy or lactation, uncontrolled infections and other autoimmune diseases were grounds for excluding patients. V shed 8 bases, J shed 5 bases, and the junction held 8 bases outside the gene matches. The germline V gene has CDR1 SQVTM and CDR2 ANQGSEA. The CDR3 covers 12 residues.

The V call is TRBV29-1, the J call TRBJ2-5; 7 bases map to TRBD1. The receptor was isolated from an adult man with Graves' ophthalmopathy. Sequencing used peripheral blood. CDR3 amino acids: CSPQGLGETQYF. In DNA form, the CDR3 reads TGCAGCCCACAGGGGTTGGGGGAGACCCAGTACTTC.